One and the same sample provided the 18 T cell receptor beta chains below, sequenced in a study of CD8+CD57+ T cells in acquired aplastic anemia. According to the study, genomic DNA was the template for TCR beta VDJ and CDR3 profiling. Via MiXCR, TCRdb re-called the reads, giving one row per CDR3 protein. The data show some 70,000 distinct CDR3 sequences, approximately 54% seen once. The source material was sorted CD4+, CD8+, or CD8+CD57+ T cells (not recorded which) from PBMCs. The origin of the receptors is a human donor in good health, serving as a control.

There are many counts of this clonotype. This rearrangement joins TRBV14 to TRBJ2-5; TRBD1 matches at 8 bases. This CDR3 spans 13 amino acids. Germline loops: CDR1 SGHDN, CDR2 FVKESK. Trimming took 3 bases from V and 5 from J; bases not matched to a gene: 2. In DNA form, the CDR3 reads TGTGCCAGCAGCCACAGGGGGCGGGAGACCCAGTACTTC. Its protein is CASSHRGRETQYF.

This chain connects TRBV5-1 to TRBJ1-1; D remains ambiguous. Trimming took off 0 bases at V and 1 base at J, with 10 bases between the two ends. Looked up from germline, CDR1 is SGHRS and CDR2 is YFSETQ. This CDR3 contains 15 residues. The CDR3, as DNA: TGCGCCAGCAGCTTGGAGGGCGGTAGGAACACTGAAGCTTTCTTT. Encoded protein: CASSLEGGRNTEAFF.

This clonotype ranks as medium-sized. The chain recombines TRBV29-1 with TRBJ2-7, with D hard to call. Germline CDR1 is SQVTM and CDR2 is ANQGSEA. The CDR3 extends over 13 amino acids. The V end was cut by 6 bases, the J end by 4 bases, with 16 bases between. The CDR3 spells CSVSVAGPYEQYF. DNA of the CDR3: TGCAGCGTGTCTGTTGCAGGCCCTTACGAGCAGTACTTC.

The chain carries TRBV19 and TRBJ2-1; D remains ambiguous. The CDR3 runs 18 residues. Deletions cut 4 bases from V and 0 bases from J, with 19 bases between. Germline CDR1 reads LNHDA; CDR2 reads SQIVND (reference sequence). CDR3 residues: CASSRNRRQTRSYNEQFF. CDR3 coding DNA: TGTGCCAGTAGTAGGAATAGACGCCAGACCCGCTCCTACAATGAGCAGTTCTTC.

The J gene is TRBJ2-7, the V gene TRBV2; TRBD2 aligns across 10 bases. Per the germline V gene, CDR1 is SNHLY and CDR2 is FYNNEI. V gave up 2 bases and J gave up 3 bases; unmatched junction bases: 1. The CDR3 loop spans 14 amino acids. The CDR3 loop is CASSESSGSYEQYF. CDR3 nucleotide sequence: TGTGCCAGCAGTGAATCTAGCGGGAGCTACGAGCAGTACTTC.

This CDR3 is CASSRDRYNSPLHF. The CDR3 nucleotides are TGTGCCAGCAGCCGGGACAGGTATAATTCACCCCTCCACTTT. The chain carries TRBV2 and TRBJ1-6; TRBD1 matches at 8 bases. The CDR3 runs to 14 residues. The germline V gene has CDR1 SNHLY and CDR2 FYNNEI. V shed 6 bases and J 4 bases; nucleotides not matched to a gene: 2. Complete variable domain (other parts from reference TRBV2 and TRBJ1-6): EPEVTQTPSHQVTQMGQEVILRCVPISNHLYFYWYRQILGQKVEFLVSFYNNEISEKSEIFDDQFSVERPDGSNFTLKIRSTKLEDSAMYFCASSRDRYNSPLHFGNGTRLTVT.

This chain uses TRBV10-2 with TRBJ2-3; 8 positions match TRBD2. Trimming took 3 bases from V and 2 from J; bases not matched to a gene: 4. The CDR3 extends over 15 amino acids. Germline CDR1 reads WSHSY; CDR2 reads SAAADI. CDR3 protein: CASSDTGGLTDTQYF. For the CDR3, the DNA is TGCGCCAGCAGTGACACGGGAGGGCTCACAGATACGCAGTATTTT.

This clonotype showed up many times. The V gene is TRBV4-1, the J gene TRBJ1-2; D unresolved. The V end was cut by 1 base, the J end by 3 bases, with 12 bases between. Per the germline V gene, CDR1 is MGHRA and CDR2 is YSYEKL. This CDR3 comprises 15 residues. The CDR3 protein is CASSQAQVIYYGYTF. Here the CDR3 DNA reads TGCGCCAGCAGCCAAGCCCAGGTGATCTACTATGGCTACACCTTC.

This clonotype has at least ten counts. The V call is TRBV5-1, the J call TRBJ1-1; D ambiguous. Germline lookup yields CDR1 SGHRS and CDR2 YFSETQ. The V end lost 0 bases, the J end lost 0 bases, and 6 bases lay between the germline ends. CDR3 length: 14 amino acids. Here the CDR3 reads CASSLAAMNTEAFF. CDR3 coding DNA: TGCGCCAGCAGCTTGGCAGCAATGAACACTGAAGCTTTCTTT.

This clonotype has ten or more counts. V gene TRBV7-3 combines with J gene TRBJ1-2; 8 positions agree with TRBD1. The germline CDR1 and CDR2 sequences are SGHTA and FQGTGA. After removal of 4 bases from V and 7 bases from J, the junction contained 5 bases not matched to a gene. This CDR3 has 13 residues. CDR3: CASSSQGAGGYTF. The CDR3, as DNA: TGTGCCAGCAGCTCCCAGGGGGCAGGTGGCTACACCTTC.

Written as DNA, the CDR3 is TGTGCCACCAGTGATTTCTCAGCGGGGCAAGAGACCCAGTACTTC. This sequence encodes CATSDFSAGQETQYF. V usage is TRBV24-1 and J usage is TRBJ2-5; 7 bases align to TRBD2. The V gene's germline CDR1 is KGHDR and CDR2 SFDVKD. V dropped 1 base and J dropped 2; count of bases not matched to a gene: 3. The CDR3 extends over 15 amino acids.

This clonotype has a handful of counts. The CDR3 does not end in the conserved phenylalanine or tryptophan, so this is likely a read error. The DNA is omitted, as the CDR3 cannot be located on it reliably, and the CDR3 follows TCRdb's listing. The genes are TRBV2 and TRBJ1-2. The germline CDR1 and CDR2 sequences are SNHLY and FYNNEI. The CDR3 is made up of 8 amino acids, end residues included. CDR3 sequence reads: CASSPLAY.

This clonotype was observed at least ten times. The chain carries TRBV9 and TRBJ1-5; D gene uncertain. Germline loops: CDR1 SGDLS, CDR2 YYNGEE. The length of the CDR3 is 15 residues. Trimming removed 0 bases from V and 6 bases from J, with 13 bases in between. The CDR3 bases are TGTGCCAGCAGCGTAGACGGAGGGCATGGTCAGCCCCAGCATTTT. This codes for CASSVDGGHGQPQHF.

By share, this clonotype ranks as medium-sized. The chain uses TRBV29-1 and TRBJ2-1; tentative D call: TRBD2 (6 bases). CDR1 is SQVTM, CDR2 ANQGSEA, per germline. The CDR3 covers 14 residues. Trimming took off 3 bases at V and 2 bases at J, with 11 bases between the two ends. The CDR3 sequence is CSVDQSGPYNEQFF. In nucleotides, the CDR3 is TGCAGCGTTGATCAGAGCGGGCCCTACAATGAGCAGTTCTTC.

The J gene is TRBJ2-3, the V gene TRBV29-1; the match to TRBD1 covers 12 bases. V shed 3 bases and J 4 bases; nucleotides not matched to a gene: 5. CDR3 size: 15 residues. Germline V lookup: CDR1 SQVTM, CDR2 ANQGSEA. This chain's CDR3 is CSVDGTGGTADTQYF. The CDR3 DNA sequence: TGCAGCGTTGATGGGACAGGGGGCACCGCAGATACGCAGTATTTT.

This clonotype is medium-sized in the sample. The chain uses TRBV20-1 and TRBJ2-7; 10 bases are a match to TRBD2. This CDR3 spans 13 amino acids. Germline loops: CDR1 DFQATT, CDR2 SNEGSKA (reference sequence). CDR3 residues: CSAGLAEPYEQYF. In DNA form, the CDR3 reads TGCAGCGCCGGACTAGCGGAACCCTACGAGCAGTACTTC.

This clonotype rates as medium-sized. The chain carries TRBV19 and TRBJ1-1; D not resolved. This CDR3 has 13 amino acids. Trimming stripped 7 bases from V and 1 base from J, with 10 bases between. Germline V lookup: CDR1 LNHDA, CDR2 SQIVND (reference sequence). The chain's CDR3 is CASTQLGNTEAFF. As DNA, the CDR3 is TGTGCCAGTACTCAGCTGGGGAACACTGAAGCTTTCTTT.

J is TRBJ1-2 and V is TRBV2; D is ambiguous. V lost 2 bases to trimming and J lost 2 bases, with 9 bases between them. CDR1 SNHLY and CDR2 FYNNEI come from the germline V gene. The CDR3 totals 14 residues. CDR3 coding DNA: TGTGCCAGCAGTGAATTAGCCAGCAACTATGGCTACACCTTC. Amino acid sequence: CASSELASNYGYTF.